This TCR beta chain emerged from a study of blood T cell repertoires in COVID-19. Study-level background: Sources were T cells, B-cell-depleted T cells, or PBMCs; the material itself was cDNA or gDNA.

Trimming cost V 0 bases and J 9 bases, with 6 bases left between them. The germline V gene encodes CDR1 KGHSH and CDR2 LQKENI. The length of the CDR3 is 12 residues. Data came from immunoSEQ multiplex PCR; TCRdb stores just in-frame clones and leaves some out. The sample holds 65,000 to 95,000 clones, over 85% seen once. J is TRBJ2-1 and V is TRBV18, with D uncertain. This TCR came from a man in his fifties with active COVID-19. Sequencing was performed on peripheral blood. Here the CDR3 DNA reads TGTGCCAGCTCACCACCGTCCCTTGAGCAGTTCTTC. Its translation: CASSPPSLEQFF.